These T cell receptor beta chains were read from a single sample in a study of CD8 T cells in ankylosing spondylitis. Via MiXCR, TCRdb re-called the 5' RACE reads, giving one row per CDR3 protein. The repertoire includes around 53,000 distinct CDR3 sequences, 6% to 7.5% of them detected once, and around 8.5% sits in the top ten. Material for sequencing was blood, either unsorted or a sorted T cell fraction (not recorded which). The receptors stem from a female donor with ankylosing spondylitis or in good health (not recorded which). Each CDR3 is given with its conserved first and last residue. Fields, in order: clone size, D gene, V gene, J gene, CDR3 protein, CDR3 DNA. The D gene is left open where the match is weak. Size values are once, few and many counts, or a class for expanded clones, and some rows have none.

many	.	TRBV5-5	TRBJ1-2	CASSPGTGYGYTF	TGTGCCAGCAGCCCCGGGACGGGATATGGCTACACCTTC
many	.	TRBV5-1	TRBJ2-7	CASSLTRGDSYEQYF	TGCGCCAGCAGCTTGACGCGGGGAGACTCCTACGAGCAGTACTTC
many	.	TRBV7-8	TRBJ1-1	CASMMNTEAFF	TGTGCCAGCATGATGAACACTGAAGCTTTCTTT
many	.	TRBV12-3/TRBV12-4	TRBJ1-2	CASSLRTLDGYTF	TGTGCCAGCAGTTTGCGGACCCTCGATGGCTACACCTTC
many	TRBD1	TRBV5-1	TRBJ2-6	CASSLVGTGVSGANVLTF	TGCGCCAGCAGCTTGGTGGGGACAGGAGTCTCTGGGGCCAACGTCCTGACTTTC
many	TRBD1	TRBV15	TRBJ2-5	CATRTGGVETQYF	TGTGCCACCCGGACAGGGGGAGTGGAGACCCAGTACTTC
.	.	TRBV7-9	TRBJ2-7	CASSFGTTYEQYF	TGTGCCAGCAGCTTCGGGACAACCTACGAGCAGTACTTC
few	TRBD2	TRBV2	TRBJ2-2	CASSCVGLAPIGDTGELFF	TGTGCCAGCAGTTGTGTGGGACTAGCGCCAATCGGGGACACCGGGGAGCTGTTTTTT
many	TRBD1	TRBV7-6	TRBJ2-5	CATSGQGAWETQYF	TGTGCCACCTCGGGACAGGGGGCTTGGGAGACCCAGTACTTC
many	.	TRBV6-2/TRBV6-3	TRBJ2-5	CASRRRFQETQYF	TGTGCCAGCAGGCGACGGTTTCAAGAGACCCAGTACTTC
many	.	TRBV29-1	TRBJ1-3	CSAVGETGNTIYF	TGCAGCGCCGTGGGAGAGACTGGAAACACCATATATTTT
many	TRBD1	TRBV7-2	TRBJ2-1	CASSLGTGLLLEQFF	TGTGCCAGCAGCTTAGGGACAGGGCTCCTACTCGAGCAGTTCTTC
many	TRBD2	TRBV12-5	TRBJ2-3	CASGWSSGGQYTQYF	TGTGCTAGTGGTTGGTCTAGCGGGGGGCAATATACGCAGTATTTT
many	.	TRBV9	TRBJ2-2	CASSVGATPNTGELFF	TGTGCCAGCAGCGTGGGGGCTACGCCGAACACCGGGGAGCTGTTTTTT
few	.	TRBV5-6	TRBJ2-7	CASSLVPGYEQYF	TGTGCCAGCAGCTTGGTACCAGGCTACGAGCAGTACTTC
many	.	TRBV20-1	TRBJ1-5	CSAGSVGGYLPQHF	TGCAGTGCCGGCTCCGTGGGGGGCTATCTACCCCAGCATTTT
many	TRBD1	TRBV5-1	TRBJ1-1	CASSLWTGVVTEAFF	TGCGCCAGCAGCTTGTGGACAGGGGTAGTCACTGAAGCTTTCTTT
many	.	TRBV20-1	TRBJ1-1	CSARGQDKGVEAFF	TGCAGTGCTAGAGGACAGGACAAGGGAGTTGAAGCTTTCTTT
many	TRBD1	TRBV2	TRBJ1-2	CASVDLTGYYGYTF	TGTGCCAGCGTAGACCTGACAGGGTACTATGGCTACACCTTC
few	.	TRBV15	TRBJ1-1	CATSRDLGTVNTEAFF	TGTGCCACCAGCAGAGATCTCGGGACGGTGAACACTGAAGCTTTCTTT
many	.	TRBV5-1	TRBJ2-1	CASSLAVTSYNEQFF	TGCGCCAGCAGCTTGGCCGTAACCTCCTACAATGAGCAGTTCTTC
many	.	TRBV28	TRBJ1-2	CASSGGGYGYTF	TGTGCCAGCTCGGGAGGGGGCTATGGCTACACCTTC
many	TRBD1	TRBV7-6	TRBJ1-4	CASSHGQGDGKLFF	TGTGCCAGCAGCCACGGACAGGGAGACGGAAAACTGTTTTTT
many	TRBD2	TRBV4-3	TRBJ2-3	CASSLGTSADTQYF	TGCGCCAGCAGCCTAGGGACTAGCGCAGATACGCAGTATTTT
many	.	TRBV6-1	TRBJ2-1	CASSKTGIVYNEQFF	TGTGCCAGCAGCAAAACAGGGATAGTTTACAATGAGCAGTTCTTC